Below, 24 T cell receptor beta chains from the same sample are listed, as sequenced in a study of blood T cell repertoires in COVID-19. Method: immunoSEQ multiplex PCR; TCRdb's copy keeps in-frame clones and lacks some. Here the sample spans 120,000 to 150,000 clones, about 82% being singletons. The sample taken for sequencing was PBMCs or T cells enriched from blood (not recorded which). All receptors derive from a woman aged 40 to 50 who had recovered from COVID-19.

This chain connects TRBV6-5 to TRBJ2-3; 12 bases are shared with TRBD2. Germline V lookup: CDR1 MNHEY, CDR2 SVGAGI. The CDR3 has 14 amino acids. V was clipped by 8 bases and J by 5 bases; unmatched bases: 5. CDR3 nucleotide sequence: TGTGCCAGCGTGGAGACTAGCGGGGGAGATACGCAGTATTTT. Translated, it gives CASVETSGGDTQYF.

This sequence joins TRBV4-1 and TRBJ1-1; weak D call: TRBD1 (5 bases). The CDR3 spans 17 residues. The germline gives CDR1 MGHRA, CDR2 YSYEKL. V lost 0 bases to trimming and J lost 8 bases, with 22 bases between them. The CDR3 loop reads CASSQDRAWGRKKEAFF. The CDR3 DNA reads as TGCGCCAGCAGCCAAGACCGGGCATGGGGGAGGAAGAAGGAAGCTTTCTTT.

For the CDR3, the DNA is TGTGCCTGGGGGAGCTCTGGAAACACCATATATTTT. This codes for CAWGSSGNTIYF. The rearrangement joins TRBV30 to TRBJ1-3; D is unresolved. V lost 5 bases to trimming and J lost 0 bases, with 5 bases between them. Germline CDR1 GTSNPN, CDR2 SVGIG (reference sequence). The CDR3 length is 12 residues.

The gene calls are TRBV30 and TRBJ1-4; a weak D match, TRBD1 (5 bases). There are 14 residues in the CDR3. Germline V lookup: CDR1 GTSNPN, CDR2 SVGIG (reference sequence). V lost 1 base and J 8 bases, leaving 14 bases between the germline ends. The CDR3 coding sequence is TGTGCCTGGAGTGGCGGGGCATTGGGGGAAAAACTGTTTTTT. Translated: CAWSGGALGEKLFF.

This clone was recorded once. As DNA, the CDR3 is TGCAGCGTTGGGGGAGGAGGGGGCAACACTGAAGCTTTCTTT. Its protein product is CSVGGGGGNTEAFF. The V call is TRBV29-1, the J call TRBJ1-1; the match to TRBD1 covers 7 bases. The germline V gene encodes CDR1 SQVTM and CDR2 ANQGSEA. The CDR3 is made up of 14 amino acids. With 4 bases clipped from V and 2 bases from J, the junction kept 7 bases outside the gene matches.

This rearrangement joins TRBV7-9 to TRBJ2-2, with D perhaps matching TRBD1 (6 bases). The CDR3 contains 13 residues. Trimming cost V 11 bases and J 0 bases, with 10 bases left between them. Germline V CDR1 and CDR2: SEHNR, FQNEAQ (reference sequence). CDR3 region: CAPQGSNTGELFF. For the CDR3, the DNA is TGTGCCCCCCAGGGGTCGAACACCGGGGAGCTGTTTTTT.

The rearrangement links TRBV2 to TRBJ1-5; D perhaps matches TRBD1 (5 bases). Trimming stripped 5 bases from V and 1 base from J, with 18 bases between. CDR3 length: 17 amino acids. Germline V gene lookup returns CDR1 SNHLY and CDR2 FYNNEI. In nucleotides, the CDR3 is TGTGCCAGCAGTCGCCAGGGACTCGGGGTGAGCAATCAGCCCCAGCATTTT. This sequence encodes CASSRQGLGVSNQPQHF.

Only one count was recorded for this clone. The chain is built from TRBV27 and TRBJ1-2, with 8 positions matching TRBD1. CDR3 length: 14 amino acids. Germline-derived CDR1 and CDR2 are MNHEY and SMNVEV (reference sequence). J was trimmed by 7 bases and V by 6 bases; bases with no gene match: 10. DNA for the CDR3: TGTGCCAGCAGCACCCGGACAGGGCGTGGTGGCTACACCTTC. Protein product: CASSTRTGRGGYTF.

The V and J genes are TRBV12-5 and TRBJ2-1; D not certain. V was shortened by 1 base and J by 0 bases, with 4 bases between the two germline ends. CDR3 length: 14 residues. Per the germline V gene, CDR1 is LGHNT and CDR2 is FRNRAP. CDR3 in amino acids: CASGLAGSYNEQFF. CDR3 coding DNA: TGTGCTAGTGGTTTGGCCGGCTCCTACAATGAGCAGTTCTTC.

This chain uses TRBV6-1 with TRBJ1-1; 7 nucleotides agree with TRBD1. Germline lookup yields CDR1 MNHNS and CDR2 SASEGT. Unmatched junction bases numbered 6, after V lost 1 base and J lost 4 bases. This CDR3 region has 15 residues. The CDR3 DNA reads as TGTGCCAGCAGTGAAGGGGGCAGGGGGAGCACTGAAGCTTTCTTT. Translated, it gives CASSEGGRGSTEAFF.

The chain carries TRBV10-1 and TRBJ2-1; possible D gene TRBD1, 5 bases. CDR3 size: 14 residues. Trimming stripped 5 bases from V and 0 bases from J, with 8 bases between. The germline CDR1 and CDR2 sequences are WNHNN and SYGVQD (reference sequence). The CDR3 DNA reads as TGCGCCAGCAGTCAGGGTAGCTCCTACAATGAGCAGTTCTTC. This translates into CASSQGSSYNEQFF.

This clone has only a few counts. J is TRBJ1-2 and V is TRBV10-3, with 8 nucleotides matching TRBD1. Trimming at V came to 7 bases and at J to 4 bases, leaving 8 bases not matched to a gene. This CDR3 has 14 residues. Germline CDR1 reads ENHRY; CDR2 reads SYGVKD. The CDR3 is CAIMPDREGYGYTF. The CDR3 DNA sequence: TGTGCCATCATGCCGGACAGGGAGGGCTATGGCTACACCTTC.

This clone was detected a few times. The chain carries TRBV7-8 and TRBJ1-6; D gene uncertain. Germline V lookup: CDR1 SGHVS, CDR2 FQNEAQ. The V end lost 5 bases, the J end lost 8 bases, and 13 bases lay between the germline ends. The CDR3 contains 14 residues. CDR3 protein: CASSQLGRDSPLHF. CDR3 coding DNA: TGTGCCAGCAGCCAGCTTGGGAGGGATTCACCCCTCCACTTT.

The gene calls are TRBV7-2 and TRBJ2-7, with TRBD1 identical over 9 bases. Trimming at V came to 4 bases and at J to 5 bases, leaving 6 bases not matched to a gene. Germline lookup yields CDR1 SGHTA and CDR2 FQGNSA. This CDR3 is built from 14 residues. The CDR3 is CASSSQGAFHEQYF. The DNA of the CDR3 is TGTGCCAGCAGCTCACAGGGGGCTTTCCACGAGCAGTACTTC.

This clone appeared a few times. The chain carries TRBV5-4 and TRBJ1-3; TRBD1 agrees at 8 bases. Germline-derived CDR1 and CDR2 are SGHNT and YYREEE (reference sequence). V shed 1 base, J shed 3 bases, and the junction held 0 bases outside the gene matches. The CDR3 totals 14 residues. The CDR3 protein is CASSLTGGGNTIYF. For the CDR3, the DNA is TGTGCCAGCAGCTTGACAGGGGGTGGAAACACCATATATTTT. Complete variable domain (other parts from reference TRBV5-4 and TRBJ1-3): ETGVTQSPTHLIKTRGQQVTLRCSSQSGHNTVSWYQQALGQGPQFIFQYYREEENGRGNFPPRFSGLQFPNYSSELNVNALELDDSALYLCASSLTGGGNTIYFGEGSWLTVV.

The rearrangement links TRBV30 to TRBJ1-6, with TRBD1 matching over 8 bases. The V segment lost 2 bases and the J segment 7 bases; nucleotides outside the gene matches: 4. Looked up from germline, CDR1 is GTSNPN and CDR2 is SVGIG (reference sequence). The CDR3 contains 14 residues. CDR3 protein: CAWSRGQENSPLHF. The CDR3 DNA reads TGTGCCTGGAGTAGGGGACAGGAAAATTCACCCCTCCACTTT.

The rearrangement uses TRBV9 and TRBJ2-7; 9 bases agree with TRBD2. Germline V CDR1 and CDR2: SGDLS, YYNGEE. The CDR3 loop spans 16 amino acids. V gave up 0 bases and J gave up 5 bases; unmatched junction bases: 9. CDR3 nucleotide sequence: TGTGCCAGCAGCGTAGCCCCCTTAGCGGGAGTCGACGAGCAGTACTTC. The encoded protein is CASSVAPLAGVDEQYF.

The gene calls are TRBV5-1 and TRBJ2-5, with D possibly TRBD1 on 6 matching bases. There are 16 residues in the CDR3. Trimming took 4 bases from V and 4 from J, leaving 20 bases between them. CDR1 SGHRS and CDR2 YFSETQ come from the germline V gene. The CDR3 sequence: CASSGGPGQGGETQYF. The CDR3 DNA is TGCGCCAGCAGCGGGGGCCCGGGACAAGGGGGAGAGACCCAGTACTTC.

This clone was seen a single time. This rearrangement joins TRBV2 to TRBJ2-1, with 7 bases lining up with TRBD2. The CDR3 extends over 15 amino acids. Germline CDR1 reads SNHLY; CDR2 reads FYNNEI. The J segment lost 9 bases and the V segment lost 1 base, leaving 9 bases of the junction unmatched. The CDR3 DNA reads as TGTGCCAGCAGTGAAGGGGGGGGGTCATGGAGTGAGCAGTTCTTC. Translated: CASSEGGGSWSEQFF.

The chain uses TRBV14 and TRBJ2-7; 8 positions agree with TRBD2. Germline loops: CDR1 SGHDN, CDR2 FVKESK. This CDR3 spans 16 amino acids. J was trimmed by 5 bases and V by 3 bases; bases with no gene match: 12. The CDR3 nucleotides are TGTGCCAGCAGCCATCTGTATCGGGGGGGCGTCCACGAGCAGTACTTC. This sequence encodes CASSHLYRGGVHEQYF.

This sequence joins TRBV7-9 and TRBJ1-2, with a possible D match to TRBD1 (6 bases). Per germline, CDR1 SEHNR and CDR2 FQNEAQ (reference sequence). The CDR3 has 14 amino acids. Trimming removed 0 bases from V and 2 bases from J, with 7 bases in between. CDR3 in DNA: TGTGCCAGCAGCTTAGCGCAGGGGAACTATGGCTACACCTTC. It specifies CASSLAQGNYGYTF.

This chain joins TRBV30 and TRBJ2-3; maybe TRBD2 (5 bases). CDR1 GTSNPN and CDR2 SVGIG come from the germline V gene (reference sequence). V was pared by 4 bases and J by 14 bases, with 13 bases between. The CDR3 covers 10 residues. The CDR3 DNA sequence: TGTGCCTGGATGGAGGACTTTCCGTATTTT. This sequence encodes CAWMEDFPYF.

This rearrangement joins TRBV11-2 to TRBJ2-1; no clear D gene. The germline V and J ends were trimmed by 3 bases and 7 bases, with 4 bases remaining between them. Germline V gene lookup returns CDR1 SGHAT and CDR2 FQNNGV. There are 11 residues in the CDR3. In DNA, the CDR3 is TGTGCCAGCAGCTTTGCGAATGAGCAGTTCTTC. As protein: CASSFANEQFF. Using reference TRBV11-2 and TRBJ2-1 for the parts outside the CDR3, the full variable domain is EAGVAQSPRYKIIEKRQSVAFWCNPISGHATLYWYQQILGQGPKLLIQFQNNGVVDDSQLPKDRFSAERLKGVDSTLKIQPAKLEDSAVYLCASSFANEQFFGPGTRLTVL.

The V and J genes are TRBV9 and TRBJ1-5; TRBD1 aligns across 7 bases. CDR3 length: 14 amino acids. Trimming at V came to 0 bases and at J to 6 bases, leaving 3 bases not matched to a gene. CDR1 is SGDLS and CDR2 is YYNGEE in the germline V gene. The CDR3 nucleotides are TGTGCCAGCAGCGTAGGGACAGGCCCTCAGCCCCAGCATTTT. Translating gives CASSVGTGPQPQHF.